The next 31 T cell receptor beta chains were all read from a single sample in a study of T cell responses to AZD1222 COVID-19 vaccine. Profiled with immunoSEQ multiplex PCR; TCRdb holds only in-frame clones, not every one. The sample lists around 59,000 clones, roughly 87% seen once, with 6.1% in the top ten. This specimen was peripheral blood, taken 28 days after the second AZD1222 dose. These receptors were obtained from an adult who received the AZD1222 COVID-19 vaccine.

The chain's CDR3 is CASSWTGKNEQFF. The CDR3 DNA reads as TGTGCCAGCAGTTGGACAGGGAAGAATGAGCAGTTCTTC. The chain is built from TRBV27 and TRBJ2-1; 8 positions agree with TRBD1. The trim removed 4 bases at V and 7 bases at J, leaving 3 bases unmatched. The CDR3 contains 13 residues. In germline, CDR1 is MNHEY, CDR2 SMNVEV (reference sequence).

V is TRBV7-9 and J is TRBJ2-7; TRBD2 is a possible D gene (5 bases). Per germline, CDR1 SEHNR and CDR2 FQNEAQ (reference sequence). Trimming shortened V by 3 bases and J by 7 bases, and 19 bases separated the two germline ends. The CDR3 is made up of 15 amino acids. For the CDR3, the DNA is TGTGCCAGCAGCTTTAGGAGGACCCCTCTTTTAGAGCAGTACTTC. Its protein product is CASSFRRTPLLEQYF.

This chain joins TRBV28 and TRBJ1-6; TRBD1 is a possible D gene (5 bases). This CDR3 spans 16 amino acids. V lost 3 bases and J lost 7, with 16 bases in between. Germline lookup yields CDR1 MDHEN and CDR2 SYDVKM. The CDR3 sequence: CASSFPTGGRNSPLHF. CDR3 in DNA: TGTGCCAGCAGTTTCCCCACCGGGGGTAGGAATTCACCCCTCCACTTT.

CDR3 amino acids: CAYSQGGSNQPQHF. Here the CDR3 DNA reads TGTGCCTACTCACAGGGCGGGAGCAATCAGCCCCAGCATTTT. The chain joins TRBV30 to TRBJ1-5; a weak D match, TRBD1 (6 bases). This CDR3 contains 14 residues. V lost 7 bases and J lost 1, with 14 bases in between. The germline CDR1 and CDR2 sequences are GTSNPN and SVGIG (reference sequence). Full variable domain (rest looked up from reference TRBV30 and TRBJ1-5): SQTIHQWPATLVQPVGSPLSLECTVEGTSNPNLYWYRQAAGRGLQLLFYSVGIGQISSEVPQNLSASRPQDRQFILSSKKLLLSDSGFYLCAYSQGGSNQPQHFGDGTRLSIL.

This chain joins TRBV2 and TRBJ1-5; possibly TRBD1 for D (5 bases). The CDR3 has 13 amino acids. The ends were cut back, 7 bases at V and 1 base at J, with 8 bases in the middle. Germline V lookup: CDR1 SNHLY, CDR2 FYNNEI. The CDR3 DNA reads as TGTGCCAGCACATGGGACAGCAATCAGCCCCAGCATTTT. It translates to CASTWDSNQPQHF.

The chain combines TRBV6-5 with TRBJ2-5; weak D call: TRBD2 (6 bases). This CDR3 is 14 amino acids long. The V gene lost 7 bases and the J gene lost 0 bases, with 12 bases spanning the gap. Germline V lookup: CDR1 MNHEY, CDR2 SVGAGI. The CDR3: CASKTPGDQETQYF. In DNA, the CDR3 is TGTGCCAGCAAAACGCCGGGAGACCAAGAGACCCAGTACTTC.

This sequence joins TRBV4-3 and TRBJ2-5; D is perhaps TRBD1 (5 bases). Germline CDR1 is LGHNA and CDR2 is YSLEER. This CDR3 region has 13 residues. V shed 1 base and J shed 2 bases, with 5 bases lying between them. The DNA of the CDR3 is TGCGCCAGCAGCCAAGGACAGCAAGAGACCCAGTACTTC. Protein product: CASSQGQQETQYF.

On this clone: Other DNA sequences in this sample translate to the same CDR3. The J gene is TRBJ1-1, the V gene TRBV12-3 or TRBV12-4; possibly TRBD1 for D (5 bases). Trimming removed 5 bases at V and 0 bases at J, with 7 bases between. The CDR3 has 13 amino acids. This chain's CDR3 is CASSRGMNTEAFF. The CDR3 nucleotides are TGTGCCAGCAGTCGGGGGATGAACACTGAAGCTTTCTTT.

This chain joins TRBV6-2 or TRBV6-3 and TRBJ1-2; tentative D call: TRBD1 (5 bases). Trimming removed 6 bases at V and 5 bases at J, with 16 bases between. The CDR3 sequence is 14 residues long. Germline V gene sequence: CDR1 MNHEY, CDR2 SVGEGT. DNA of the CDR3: TGTGCCAGCAGACCTGCCGGGACGGAGTATGGCTACACCTTC. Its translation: CASRPAGTEYGYTF.

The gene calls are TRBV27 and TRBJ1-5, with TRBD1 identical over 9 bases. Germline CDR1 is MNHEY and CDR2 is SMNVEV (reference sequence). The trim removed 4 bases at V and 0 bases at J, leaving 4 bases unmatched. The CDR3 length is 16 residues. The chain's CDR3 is CASSSMGQGSNQPQHF. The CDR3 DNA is TGTGCCAGCAGTTCAATGGGACAGGGTAGCAATCAGCCCCAGCATTTT.

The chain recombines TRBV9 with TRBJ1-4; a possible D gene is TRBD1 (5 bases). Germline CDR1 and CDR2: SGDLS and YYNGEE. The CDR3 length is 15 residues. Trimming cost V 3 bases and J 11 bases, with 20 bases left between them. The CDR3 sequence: CASSARGHAARKLFF. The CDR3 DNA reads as TGTGCCAGCAGCGCTCGAGGACACGCCGCGCGGAAACTGTTTTTT.

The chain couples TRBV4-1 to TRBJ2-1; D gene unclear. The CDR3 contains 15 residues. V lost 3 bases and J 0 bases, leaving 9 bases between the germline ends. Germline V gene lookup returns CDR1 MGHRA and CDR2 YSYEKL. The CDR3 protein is CASSHLTNSYNEQFF. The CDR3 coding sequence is TGCGCCAGCAGCCACTTGACAAACTCCTACAATGAGCAGTTCTTC.

The CDR3 loop reads CASRPSPGEQYF. The CDR3 DNA reads as TGTGCCAGTAGGCCTAGCCCGGGTGAGCAGTACTTC. This chain joins TRBV11-2 and TRBJ2-7; a possible D gene is TRBD2 (5 bases). The germline V gene has CDR1 SGHAT and CDR2 FQNNGV. V was clipped by 9 bases and J by 7 bases, with 16 bases between them. The CDR3 totals 12 residues. Based on the CDR3 plus reference TRBV11-2 and TRBJ2-7, the full variable domain is EAGVAQSPRYKIIEKRQSVAFWCNPISGHATLYWYQQILGQGPKLLIQFQNNGVVDDSQLPKDRFSAERLKGVDSTLKIQPAKLEDSAVYLCASRPSPGEQYFGPGTRLTVT.

CDR3 amino acids: CASSQVGRGSSNEAFF. The CDR3 nucleotides are TGTGCCAGCAGCCAAGTTGGCAGGGGGTCCTCAAATGAAGCTTTCTTT. The chain links TRBV3-1 (or the pseudogene TRBV3-2) to TRBJ1-1, with 7 bases lining up with TRBD1. CDR1 is LGHDT and CDR2 is YNNKEL in the germline V gene (reference sequence). The CDR3 sequence is 16 residues long. The ends lost 1 base at V and 7 bases at J; junction bases unmatched: 12.

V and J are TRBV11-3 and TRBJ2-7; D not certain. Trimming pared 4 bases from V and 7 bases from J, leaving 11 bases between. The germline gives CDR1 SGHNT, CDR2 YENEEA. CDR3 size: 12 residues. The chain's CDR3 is CASSSPFGEQYF. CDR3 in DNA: TGTGCCAGCAGCTCCCCCTTCGGAGAGCAGTACTTC.

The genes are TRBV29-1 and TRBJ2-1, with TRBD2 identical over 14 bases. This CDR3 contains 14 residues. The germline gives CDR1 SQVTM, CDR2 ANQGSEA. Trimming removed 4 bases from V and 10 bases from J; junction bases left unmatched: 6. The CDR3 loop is CSVGLAGGPGEQFF. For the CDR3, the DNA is TGCAGCGTTGGACTAGCGGGAGGGCCGGGGGAGCAGTTCTTC.

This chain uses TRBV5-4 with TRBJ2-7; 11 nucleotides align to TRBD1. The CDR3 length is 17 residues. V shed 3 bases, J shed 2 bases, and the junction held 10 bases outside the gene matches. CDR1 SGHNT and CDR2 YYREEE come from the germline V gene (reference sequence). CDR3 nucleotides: TGTGCCAGCAGCTCCGGACAGGGGGCCTCGAGGACCTACGAGCAGTACTTC. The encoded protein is CASSSGQGASRTYEQYF.

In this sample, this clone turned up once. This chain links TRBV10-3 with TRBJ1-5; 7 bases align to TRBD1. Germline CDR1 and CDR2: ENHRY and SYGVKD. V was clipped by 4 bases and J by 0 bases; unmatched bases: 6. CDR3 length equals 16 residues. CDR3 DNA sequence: TGTGCCATCAGTGGCGGACAGGCGGGTAGCAATCAGCCCCAGCATTTT. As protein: CAISGGQAGSNQPQHF.

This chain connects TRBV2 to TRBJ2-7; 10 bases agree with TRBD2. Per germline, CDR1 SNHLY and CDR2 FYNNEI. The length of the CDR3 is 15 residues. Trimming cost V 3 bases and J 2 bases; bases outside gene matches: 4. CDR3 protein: CASSELAGAAYEQYF. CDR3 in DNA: TGTGCCAGCAGTGAGCTAGCGGGAGCTGCCTACGAGCAGTACTTC.

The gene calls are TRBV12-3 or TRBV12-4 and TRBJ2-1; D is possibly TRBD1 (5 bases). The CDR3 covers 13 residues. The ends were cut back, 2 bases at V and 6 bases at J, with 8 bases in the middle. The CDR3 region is CASSLSRVNEQFF. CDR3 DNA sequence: TGTGCCAGCAGTTTATCCAGGGTCAATGAGCAGTTCTTC.

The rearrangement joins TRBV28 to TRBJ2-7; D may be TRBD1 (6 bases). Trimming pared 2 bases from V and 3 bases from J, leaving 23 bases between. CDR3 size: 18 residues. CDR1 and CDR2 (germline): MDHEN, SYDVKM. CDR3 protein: CASSLDALGQNYLYEQYF. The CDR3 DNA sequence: TGTGCCAGCAGTTTAGACGCTCTCGGACAGAATTACCTCTACGAGCAGTACTTC.

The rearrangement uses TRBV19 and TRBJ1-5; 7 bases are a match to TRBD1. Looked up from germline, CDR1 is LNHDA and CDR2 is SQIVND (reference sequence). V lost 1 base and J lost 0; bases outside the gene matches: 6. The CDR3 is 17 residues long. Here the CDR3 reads CASSIGTGDSSNQPQHF. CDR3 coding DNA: TGTGCCAGTAGTATAGGTACAGGGGATAGTAGCAATCAGCCCCAGCATTTT.

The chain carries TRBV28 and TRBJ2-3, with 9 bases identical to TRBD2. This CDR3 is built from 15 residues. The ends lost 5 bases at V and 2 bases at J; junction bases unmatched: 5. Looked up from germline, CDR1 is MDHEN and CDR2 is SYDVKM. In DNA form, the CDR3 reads TGTGCCAGCAGTCCGGCTAGCGGGGTCACAGATACGCAGTATTTT. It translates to CASSPASGVTDTQYF. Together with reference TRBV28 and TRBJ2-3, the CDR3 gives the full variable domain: DVKVTQSSRYLVKRTGEKVFLECVQDMDHENMFWYRQDPGLGLRLIYFSYDVKMKEKGDIPEGYSVSREKKERFSLILESASTNQTSMYLCASSPASGVTDTQYFGPGTRLTVL.

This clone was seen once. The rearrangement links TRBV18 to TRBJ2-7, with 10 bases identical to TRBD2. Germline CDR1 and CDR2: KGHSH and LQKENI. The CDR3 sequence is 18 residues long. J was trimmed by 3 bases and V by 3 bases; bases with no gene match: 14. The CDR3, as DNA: TGTGCCAGCTCACCGAGAATGTTAGCGGGGGGACAACTCTACGAGCAGTACTTC. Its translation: CASSPRMLAGGQLYEQYF. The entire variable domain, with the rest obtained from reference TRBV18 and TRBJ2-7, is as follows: NAGVMQNPRHLVRRRGQEARLRCSPMKGHSHVYWYRQLPEEGLKFMVYLQKENIIDESGMPKERFSAEFPKEGPSILRIQQVVRGDSAAYFCASSPRMLAGGQLYEQYFGPGTRLTVT.

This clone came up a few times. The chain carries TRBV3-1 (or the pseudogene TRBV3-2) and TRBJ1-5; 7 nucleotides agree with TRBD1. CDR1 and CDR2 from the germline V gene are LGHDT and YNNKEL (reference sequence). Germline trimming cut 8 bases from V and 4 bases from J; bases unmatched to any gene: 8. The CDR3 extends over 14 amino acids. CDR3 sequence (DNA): TGTGCCAGCGCATCAGGGGGACTAAATCAGCCCCAGCATTTT. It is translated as CASASGGLNQPQHF.

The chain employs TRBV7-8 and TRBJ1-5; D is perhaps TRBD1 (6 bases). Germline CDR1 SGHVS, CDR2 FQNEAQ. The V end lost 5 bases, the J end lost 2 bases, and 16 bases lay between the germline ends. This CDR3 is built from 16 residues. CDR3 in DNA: TGTGCCAGCAGCCCCATGGGGGGCTATGGCAATCAGCCCCAGCATTTT. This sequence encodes CASSPMGGYGNQPQHF.

The CDR3 here is CASRTRQGAASNTGELFF. The CDR3 DNA is TGTGCCAGCAGAACGAGGCAGGGGGCGGCATCTAACACCGGGGAGCTGTTTTTT. J is TRBJ2-2 and V is TRBV7-2; the match to TRBD1 covers 8 bases. With 6 bases clipped from V and 2 bases from J, the junction kept 14 bases outside the gene matches. In germline, CDR1 is SGHTA, CDR2 FQGNSA. The CDR3 extends over 18 amino acids.

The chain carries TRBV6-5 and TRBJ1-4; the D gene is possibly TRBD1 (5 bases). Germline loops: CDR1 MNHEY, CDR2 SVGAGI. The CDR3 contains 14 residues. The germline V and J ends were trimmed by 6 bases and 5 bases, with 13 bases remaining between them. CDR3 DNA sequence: TGTGCCAGCAGAAGGGACGGAACAAATGAAAAACTGTTTTTT. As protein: CASRRDGTNEKLFF.

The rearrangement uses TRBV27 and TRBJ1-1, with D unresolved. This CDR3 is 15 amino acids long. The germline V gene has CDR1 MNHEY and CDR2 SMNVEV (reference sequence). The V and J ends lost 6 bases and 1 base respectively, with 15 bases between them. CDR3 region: CASRGFLKKNTEAFF. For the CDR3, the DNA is TGTGCCAGCAGGGGGTTTCTAAAAAAGAACACTGAAGCTTTCTTT.

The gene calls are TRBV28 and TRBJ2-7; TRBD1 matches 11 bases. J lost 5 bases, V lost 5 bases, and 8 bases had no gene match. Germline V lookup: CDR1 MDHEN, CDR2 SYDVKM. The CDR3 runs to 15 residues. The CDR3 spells CASSPGTGGNNEQYF. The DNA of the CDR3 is TGTGCCAGCAGTCCCGGGACAGGGGGTAACAACGAGCAGTACTTC. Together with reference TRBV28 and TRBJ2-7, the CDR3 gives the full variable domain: DVKVTQSSRYLVKRTGEKVFLECVQDMDHENMFWYRQDPGLGLRLIYFSYDVKMKEKGDIPEGYSVSREKKERFSLILESASTNQTSMYLCASSPGTGGNNEQYFGPGTRLTVT.

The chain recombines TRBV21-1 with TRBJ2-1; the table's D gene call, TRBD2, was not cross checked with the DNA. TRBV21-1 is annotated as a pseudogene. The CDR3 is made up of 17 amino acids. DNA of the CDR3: TGTGCCAGCAGCCAACGACTAGCCTTGAGCTCCTACAATGAGCAGTTCTTC. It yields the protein CASSQRLALSSYNEQFF.